These 29 T cell receptor beta chains originate from one sample sequenced in a study of CD8 T cells in Susac syndrome. RNA totalling about 0.45 to 1 ug underwent reverse transcription with random hexamers. A single record per CDR3 protein comes from TCRdb applying MiXCR to the immunoSEQ multiplex PCR reads. The table lists 77,000 or so distinct CDR3 sequences, 90% to 95% of them singletons. What was sequenced was CD4+ T cells from PBMCs. These TCRs come from a human donor with Susac syndrome.

The chain uses TRBV7-3 and TRBJ2-7, with TRBD2 identical over 8 bases. The CDR3 consists of 15 residues. V lost 5 bases to trimming and J lost 3 bases; unmatched junction nucleotides: 9. Germline V gene data show CDR1 as SGHTA and CDR2 as FQGTGA. The CDR3 DNA is TGTGCCAGCAGCCCAAGGAGCGGGAGTAACTACGAGCAGTACTTC. Translated: CASSPRSGSNYEQYF.

This clonotype was counted only a few times. The chain's CDR3 is CASSSVRGYTF. CDR3 DNA: TGTGCCAGCAGCTCCGTTCGAGGCTACACCTTC. This rearrangement joins TRBV6-5 to TRBJ1-2; D is unclear. Trimming shortened V by 6 bases and J by 8 bases, and 10 bases separated the two germline ends. In germline, CDR1 is MNHEY, CDR2 SVGAGI. The CDR3 runs to 11 residues.

The rearrangement links TRBV7-2 to TRBJ2-3; no reliable D call. In germline, CDR1 is SGHTA, CDR2 FQGNSA. There are 12 residues in the CDR3. The V and J ends lost 2 bases and 11 bases respectively, with 11 bases between them. CDR3 amino acids: CASSLSDNMQYF. Here the CDR3 DNA reads TGTGCCAGCAGCTTATCTGACAACATGCAGTATTTT.

This chain joins TRBV5-4 and TRBJ2-5; TRBD2 matches at 13 bases. Trimming cost V 4 bases and J 4 bases; bases outside gene matches: 7. The CDR3 sequence is 16 residues long. Germline V gene lookup returns CDR1 SGHNT and CDR2 YYREEE (reference sequence). CDR3 sequence reads: CASSVPGTSGAETQYF. In nucleotides, the CDR3 is TGTGCCAGCAGCGTCCCCGGGACTAGCGGGGCAGAGACCCAGTACTTC.

The CDR3 region has the DNA TGCAGCGTCGGACTGATAAAGGGTGGCGGGGAGACCCAGTACTTC. The encoded protein is CSVGLIKGGGETQYF. This rearrangement joins TRBV29-1 to TRBJ2-5; maybe TRBD2 (5 bases). V was clipped by 6 bases and J by 5 bases, with 22 bases between them. The CDR3 runs to 15 residues. CDR1 and CDR2 (germline): SQVTM, ANQGSEA.

This rearrangement joins TRBV2 to TRBJ1-1; D is uncertain. V lost 4 bases to trimming and J lost 1 base, with 10 bases between them. The CDR3 consists of 14 residues. Germline CDR1 and CDR2: SNHLY and FYNNEI. DNA for the CDR3: TGTGCCAGCAGTGGGCCGGGGTCGAACACTGAAGCTTTCTTT. Its translation is CASSGPGSNTEAFF.

This chain connects TRBV7-9 to TRBJ2-1; 8 positions match TRBD1. Germline V gene lookup returns CDR1 SEHNR and CDR2 FQNEAQ (reference sequence). This CDR3 comprises 15 residues. The junction had 11 bases not matched to a gene; V was cut back by 5 bases and J by 8 bases. Written as DNA, the CDR3 is TGTGCCAGCAGCACCCGACAGGGGCAATTCGATGAGCAGTTCTTC. Encoded protein: CASSTRQGQFDEQFF.

The V and J genes are TRBV3-1 and TRBJ2-1; 14 bases fit TRBD2. Unmatched junction bases numbered 14, after V lost 5 bases and J lost 8 bases. Germline V lookup: CDR1 LGHDT, CDR2 YNNKEL (reference sequence). This CDR3 comprises 18 residues. In nucleotides, the CDR3 is TGTGCCAGCAGCATGACTAGCGGGAGGGGACAAGGGGTACATGAGCAGTTCTTC. This sequence encodes CASSMTSGRGQGVHEQFF.

The chain combines TRBV5-1 with TRBJ2-3, with TRBD2 matching over 9 bases. The CDR3 runs to 16 residues. After removal of 3 bases from V and 2 bases from J, the junction contained 7 bases not matched to a gene. CDR1 is SGHRS, CDR2 YFSETQ, per germline. CDR3 amino acids: CASSYGGRANTDTQYF. CDR3 bases: TGCGCCAGCAGCTACGGCGGGAGGGCTAACACAGATACGCAGTATTTT.

J is TRBJ1-5 and V is TRBV7-2; unclear D gene. V was pared by 1 base and J by 0 bases, with 10 bases between. The germline V gene encodes CDR1 SGHTA and CDR2 FQGNSA. This CDR3 is built from 16 residues. The CDR3 region has the DNA TGTGCCAGCAGCTTAGGTTCCCTCAATAGCAATCAGCCCCAGCATTTT. This encodes CASSLGSLNSNQPQHF.

The V gene is TRBV6-2 or TRBV6-3, the J gene TRBJ2-1, with D perhaps matching TRBD1 (6 bases). The V end was cut by 5 bases, the J end by 0 bases, with 14 bases between. The CDR3 runs to 16 residues. CDR1 and CDR2 (germline): MNHEY, SVGEGT. CDR3 nucleotide sequence: TGTGCCAGCAGTGATCGGACAGTAAGCTCCTACAATGAGCAGTTCTTC. Amino acid sequence: CASSDRTVSSYNEQFF.

V gene TRBV20-1 combines with J gene TRBJ1-2; D unresolved. The CDR3 consists of 12 residues. Germline V gene sequence: CDR1 DFQATT, CDR2 SNEGSKA (reference sequence). Trimming took 6 bases from V and 6 from J, leaving 14 bases between them. CDR3 protein: CSALTSWDGYTF. CDR3 in DNA: TGCAGTGCACTTACCTCCTGGGATGGCTACACCTTC.

The chain couples TRBV19 to TRBJ1-1; TRBD1 is a possible D gene (5 bases). Germline V gene sequence: CDR1 LNHDA, CDR2 SQIVND (reference sequence). V lost 7 bases and J 2 bases, leaving 23 bases between the germline ends. The CDR3 runs 17 residues. CDR3 loop: CASMLRLSGQGNTEAFF. The CDR3 DNA is TGTGCCAGTATGCTACGATTATCCGGGCAGGGAAACACTGAAGCTTTCTTT.

V is TRBV7-8 and J is TRBJ2-3; 7 bases line up with TRBD2. The CDR3 has 13 residues. Trimming took 3 bases from V and 6 from J; bases not matched to a gene: 3. Germline CDR1 and CDR2: SGHVS and FQNEAQ. The CDR3 sequence: CASSFEGGDTQYF. The CDR3 DNA follows: TGTGCCAGCAGCTTCGAGGGAGGGGATACGCAGTATTTT.

This clonotype appeared a single time. The chain is built from TRBV29-1 and TRBJ2-2, with D perhaps matching TRBD1 (6 bases). The CDR3 extends over 15 amino acids. Trimming removed 5 bases from V and 2 bases from J, with 15 bases in between. Looked up from germline, CDR1 is SQVTM and CDR2 is ANQGSEA. The CDR3 sequence is CSVQGYGKNTGELFF. The CDR3 DNA reads as TGCAGCGTTCAGGGGTATGGGAAAAACACCGGGGAGCTGTTTTTT.

This sequence joins TRBV29-1 and TRBJ2-3, with D maybe TRBD2 (6 bases). Germline CDR1 is SQVTM and CDR2 is ANQGSEA. With 4 bases removed from V and 4 bases from J, the gap between germline ends came to 12 bases. This CDR3 has 13 residues. CDR3 protein: CSVGLVGADTQYF. The CDR3 nucleotides read TGCAGCGTTGGACTAGTGGGTGCAGATACGCAGTATTTT.

The chain couples TRBV5-4 to TRBJ2-5, with D unclear. From germline, CDR1 is SGHNT and CDR2 YYREEE (reference sequence). This CDR3 spans 13 amino acids. Deletions cut 2 bases from V and 5 bases from J, with 10 bases between. The CDR3 is CASSFEGLETQYF. CDR3 bases: TGTGCCAGCAGCTTCGAAGGGTTGGAGACCCAGTACTTC.

The V and J genes are TRBV9 and TRBJ1-3; D perhaps matches TRBD1 (5 bases). The CDR3 totals 15 residues. CDR1 and CDR2 (germline): SGDLS, YYNGEE. The germline V and J ends were trimmed by 4 bases and 7 bases, with 18 bases remaining between them. This CDR3 is CASSPQDVGGNTIYF. CDR3 nucleotide sequence: TGTGCCAGCAGCCCACAGGACGTGGGAGGTAACACCATATATTTT.

The chain links TRBV19 to TRBJ2-3; D gene uncertain. Germline V lookup: CDR1 LNHDA, CDR2 SQIVND (reference sequence). V was clipped by 1 base and J by 6 bases, with 5 bases between them. This CDR3 spans 12 amino acids. The CDR3 loop reads CASSIGGDTQYF. CDR3 DNA: TGTGCCAGTAGTATAGGCGGCGATACGCAGTATTTT.

The V gene is TRBV28, the J gene TRBJ2-2; 7 bases align to TRBD2. J was trimmed by 6 bases and V by 3 bases; bases with no gene match: 10. The CDR3 is made up of 16 amino acids. From germline, CDR1 is MDHEN and CDR2 SYDVKM. CDR3 bases: TGTGCCAGCAGTTTCCCTGGCGGGGGAAGGGCCGGGGAGCTGTTTTTT. This encodes CASSFPGGGRAGELFF.

This chain connects TRBV3-1 to TRBJ2-5; 10 bases are a match to TRBD1. CDR1 LGHDT and CDR2 YNNKEL come from the germline V gene (reference sequence). V dropped 4 bases and J dropped 1; count of bases not matched to a gene: 3. The CDR3 loop spans 15 amino acids. DNA for the CDR3: TGTGCCAGCAGCCGGGGGACAGGGGTCCAAGAGACCCAGTACTTC. Amino acid sequence: CASSRGTGVQETQYF.

The chain couples TRBV12-3 or TRBV12-4 to TRBJ2-1, with a possible D match to TRBD2 (6 bases). The CDR3 has 14 residues. V was pared by 3 bases and J by 8 bases, with 14 bases between. The CDR3 nucleotides are TGTGCCAGCAGTTTTGGGCTAGCGAACTATGAGCAGTTCTTC. It yields the protein CASSFGLANYEQFF.

This chain connects TRBV20-1 to TRBJ2-7; 8 nucleotides line up with TRBD2. The CDR3 has 13 amino acids. The germline gives CDR1 DFQATT, CDR2 SNEGSKA (reference sequence). The V gene end was trimmed by 5 bases and the J gene end by 3 bases; junction bases not matched to a gene: 6. Written as DNA, the CDR3 is TGCAGTGCTGGTAGCGGGGAGGGCTACGAGCAGTACTTC. It codes for CSAGSGEGYEQYF.

The rearrangement links TRBV28 to TRBJ2-7; no clear D gene. From germline, CDR1 is MDHEN and CDR2 SYDVKM. This CDR3 spans 11 amino acids. The V end was cut by 7 bases, the J end by 7 bases, with 11 bases between. CDR3 DNA: TGTGCCAGCACCTTTGAATCAGAGCAGTACTTC. Translating gives CASTFESEQYF.

The V and J genes are TRBV7-2 and TRBJ2-3, with 7 bases that match TRBD2. CDR3 length: 11 residues. The J segment lost 4 bases and the V segment lost 11 bases, leaving 3 bases of the junction unmatched. CDR1 is SGHTA, CDR2 FQGNSA, per germline. In nucleotides, the CDR3 is TGTGCCTCTCGGGAGGCAGATACGCAGTATTTT. As protein: CASREADTQYF.

The gene calls are TRBV28 and TRBJ2-7; 7 nucleotides line up with TRBD2. The J segment lost 8 bases and the V segment lost 6 bases, leaving 13 bases of the junction unmatched. The CDR3 spans 14 residues. CDR1 is MDHEN and CDR2 is SYDVKM in the germline V gene. This CDR3 is CASRTTGGGMQQYF. As DNA, the CDR3 is TGTGCCAGCAGGACGACGGGGGGAGGCATGCAGCAGTACTTC.

This chain joins TRBV28 and TRBJ2-7; perhaps D is TRBD1 or TRBD2 (5 bases each). Germline V gene sequence: CDR1 MDHEN, CDR2 SYDVKM. The CDR3 contains 15 residues. Trimming removed 5 bases at V and 1 base at J, with 15 bases between. Written as DNA, the CDR3 is TGTGCCAGCAGTACCTTGGGACGGGGATCCTACGAGCAGTACTTC. It is translated as CASSTLGRGSYEQYF.

The chain joins TRBV6-5 to TRBJ1-6; TRBD1 matches at 8 bases. The CDR3 has 15 residues. Germline trimming cut 6 bases from V and 8 bases from J; bases unmatched to any gene: 9. Germline values: CDR1 MNHEY, CDR2 SVGAGI. CDR3 sequence reads: CASRLRQGTDSPLHF. In DNA form, the CDR3 reads TGTGCCAGCAGACTTCGACAGGGGACGGATTCACCCCTCCACTTT.

This clonotype was recorded a few times. This sequence joins TRBV9 and TRBJ2-2; D remains unclear. Germline-derived CDR1 and CDR2 are SGDLS and YYNGEE. The CDR3 sequence is 15 residues long. V dropped 0 bases and J dropped 2 bases, with 8 bases sitting between them. The CDR3 DNA reads TGTGCCAGCAGCGTAGAACACGGCAACACCGGGGAGCTGTTTTTT. Protein: CASSVEHGNTGELFF.